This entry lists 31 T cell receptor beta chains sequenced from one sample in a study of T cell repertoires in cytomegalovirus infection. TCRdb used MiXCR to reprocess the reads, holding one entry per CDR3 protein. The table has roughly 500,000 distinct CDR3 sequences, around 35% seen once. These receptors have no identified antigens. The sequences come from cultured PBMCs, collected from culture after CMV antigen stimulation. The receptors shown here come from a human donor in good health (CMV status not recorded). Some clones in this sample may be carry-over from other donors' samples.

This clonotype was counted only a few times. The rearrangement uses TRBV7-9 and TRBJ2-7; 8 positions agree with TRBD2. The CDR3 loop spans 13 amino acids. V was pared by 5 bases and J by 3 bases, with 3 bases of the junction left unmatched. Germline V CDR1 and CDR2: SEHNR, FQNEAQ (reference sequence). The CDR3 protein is CASSIGTSYEQYF. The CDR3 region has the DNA TGTGCCAGCAGCATAGGGACTAGCTACGAGCAGTACTTC.

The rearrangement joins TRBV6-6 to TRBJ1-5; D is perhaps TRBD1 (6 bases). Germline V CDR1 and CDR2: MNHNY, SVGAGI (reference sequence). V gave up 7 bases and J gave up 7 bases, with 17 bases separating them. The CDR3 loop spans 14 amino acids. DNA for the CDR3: TGTGCCAGCACAGGGGCAGGGTCGTTGCAGCCCCAGCATTTT. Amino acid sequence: CASTGAGSLQPQHF.

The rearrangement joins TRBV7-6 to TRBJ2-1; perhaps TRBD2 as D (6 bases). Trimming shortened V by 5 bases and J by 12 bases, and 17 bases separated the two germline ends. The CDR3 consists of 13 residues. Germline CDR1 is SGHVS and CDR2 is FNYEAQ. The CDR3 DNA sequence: TGTGCCAGCAGCCCTCTGGGCGGGGCGGGGCAGTTCTTC. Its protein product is CASSPLGGAGQFF.

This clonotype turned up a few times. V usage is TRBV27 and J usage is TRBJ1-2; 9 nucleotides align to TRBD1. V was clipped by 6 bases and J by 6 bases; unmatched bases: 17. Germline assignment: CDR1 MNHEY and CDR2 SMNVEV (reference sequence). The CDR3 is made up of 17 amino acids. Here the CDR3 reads CASSDGTGKGTAHGYTF. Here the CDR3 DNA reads TGTGCCAGCAGCGACGGGACAGGGAAAGGGACGGCTCATGGCTACACCTTC.

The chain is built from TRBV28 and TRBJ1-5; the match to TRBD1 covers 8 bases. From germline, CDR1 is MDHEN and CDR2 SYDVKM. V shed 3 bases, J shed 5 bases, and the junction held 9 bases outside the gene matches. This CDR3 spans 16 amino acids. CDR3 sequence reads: CASSFPKDREHQPQHF. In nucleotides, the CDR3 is TGTGCCAGCAGTTTTCCCAAGGACAGGGAACATCAGCCCCAGCATTTT.

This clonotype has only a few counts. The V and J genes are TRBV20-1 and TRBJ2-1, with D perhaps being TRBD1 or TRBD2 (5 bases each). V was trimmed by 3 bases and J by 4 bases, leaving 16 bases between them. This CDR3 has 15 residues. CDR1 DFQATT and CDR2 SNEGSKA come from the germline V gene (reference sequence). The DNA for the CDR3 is TGCAGTGCTAGGGGGACCACGACTGTGTACAATGAGCAGTTCTTC. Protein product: CSARGTTTVYNEQFF.

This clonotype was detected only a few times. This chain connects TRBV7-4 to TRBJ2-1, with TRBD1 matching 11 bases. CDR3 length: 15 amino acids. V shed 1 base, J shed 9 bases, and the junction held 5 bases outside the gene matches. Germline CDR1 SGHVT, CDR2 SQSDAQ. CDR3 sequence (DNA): TGTGCCAGCAGCTTAGTTGGACAGGGGGCGAGTGAGCAGTTCTTC. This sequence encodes CASSLVGQGASEQFF.

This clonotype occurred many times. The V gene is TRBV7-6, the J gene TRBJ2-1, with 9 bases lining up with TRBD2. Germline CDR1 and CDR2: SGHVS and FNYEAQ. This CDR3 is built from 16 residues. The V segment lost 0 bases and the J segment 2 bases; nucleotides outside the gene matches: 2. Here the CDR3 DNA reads TGTGCCAGCAGCTTAGCGGCGGGAGGGCCCTACAATGAGCAGTTCTTC. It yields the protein CASSLAAGGPYNEQFF. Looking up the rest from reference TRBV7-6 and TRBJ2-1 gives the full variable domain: GAGVSQSPRYKVTKRGQDVALRCDPISGHVSLYWYRQALGQGPEFLTYFNYEAQQDKSGLPNDRFSAERPEGSISTLTIQRTEQRDSAMYRCASSLAAGGPYNEQFFGPGTRLTVL.

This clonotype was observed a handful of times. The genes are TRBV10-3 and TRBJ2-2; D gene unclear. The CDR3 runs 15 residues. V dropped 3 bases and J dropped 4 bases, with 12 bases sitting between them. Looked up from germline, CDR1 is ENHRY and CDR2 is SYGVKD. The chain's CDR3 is CAISERVVGTGELFF. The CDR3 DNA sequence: TGTGCCATCAGTGAAAGGGTAGTCGGCACCGGGGAGCTGTTTTTT.

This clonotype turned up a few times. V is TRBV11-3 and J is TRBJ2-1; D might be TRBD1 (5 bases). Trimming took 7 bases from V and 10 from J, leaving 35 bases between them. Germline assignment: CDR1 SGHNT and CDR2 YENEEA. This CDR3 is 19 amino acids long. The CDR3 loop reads CASTSYSSRVGAVTSEQFF. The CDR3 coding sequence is TGTGCCAGCACCTCTTATTCGTCAAGGGTAGGGGCCGTGACAAGCGAGCAGTTCTTC. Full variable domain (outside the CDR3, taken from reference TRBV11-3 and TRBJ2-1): EAGVVQSPRYKIIEKKQPVAFWCNPISGHNTLYWYLQNLGQGPELLIRYENEEAVDDSQLPKDRFSAERLKGVDSTLKIQPAELGDSAVYLCASTSYSSRVGAVTSEQFFGPGTRLTVL.

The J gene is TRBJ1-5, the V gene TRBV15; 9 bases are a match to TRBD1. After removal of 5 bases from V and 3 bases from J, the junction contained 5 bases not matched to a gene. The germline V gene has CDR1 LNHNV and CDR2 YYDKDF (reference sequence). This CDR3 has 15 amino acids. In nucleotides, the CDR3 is TGTGCCACCAGCGACGGGACAGGGACCAATCAGCCCCAGCATTTT. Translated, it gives CATSDGTGTNQPQHF. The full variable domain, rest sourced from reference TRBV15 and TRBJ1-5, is DAMVIQNPRYQVTQFGKPVTLSCSQTLNHNVMYWYQQKSSQAPKLLFHYYDKDFNNEADTPDNFQSRRPNTSFCFLDIRSPGLGDTAMYLCATSDGTGTNQPQHFGDGTRLSIL.

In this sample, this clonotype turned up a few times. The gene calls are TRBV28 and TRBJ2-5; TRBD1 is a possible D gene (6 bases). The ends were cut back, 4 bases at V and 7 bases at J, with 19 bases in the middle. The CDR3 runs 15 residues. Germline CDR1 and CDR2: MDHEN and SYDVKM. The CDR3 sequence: CASSSNLLLQGTQYF. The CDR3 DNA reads TGTGCCAGCAGTTCCAACCTCCTTCTACAGGGGACCCAGTACTTC.

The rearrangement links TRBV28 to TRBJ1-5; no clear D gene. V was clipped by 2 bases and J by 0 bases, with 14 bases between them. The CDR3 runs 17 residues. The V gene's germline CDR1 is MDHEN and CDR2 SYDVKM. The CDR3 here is CASSLVRVLYSNQPQHF. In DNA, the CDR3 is TGTGCCAGCAGTTTAGTTCGGGTCCTGTATAGCAATCAGCCCCAGCATTTT.

CDR3 DNA sequence: TGCAGCGTTGAAGATTGGCCGCTAAACATTCAGTACTTC. Translating gives CSVEDWPLNIQYF. The rearrangement links TRBV29-1 to TRBJ2-4; D not resolved. Trimming took 0 bases from V and 6 from J, leaving 9 bases between them. The CDR3 runs to 13 residues. Germline V CDR1 and CDR2: SQVTM, ANQGSEA.

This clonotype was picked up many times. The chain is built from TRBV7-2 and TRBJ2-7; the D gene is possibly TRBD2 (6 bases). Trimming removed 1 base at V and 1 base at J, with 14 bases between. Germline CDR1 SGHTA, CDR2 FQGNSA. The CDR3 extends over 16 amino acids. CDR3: CASSLGRDLPSYEQYF. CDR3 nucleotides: TGTGCCAGCAGCTTAGGGCGGGATTTACCATCCTACGAGCAGTACTTC.

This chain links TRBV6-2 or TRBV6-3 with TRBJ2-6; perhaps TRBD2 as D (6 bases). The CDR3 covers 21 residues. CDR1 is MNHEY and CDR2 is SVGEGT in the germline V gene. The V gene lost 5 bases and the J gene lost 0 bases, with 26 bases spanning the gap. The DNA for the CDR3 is TGTGCCAGCAGTCCGTCTGGAGGGCAGGGCGCACCATTCTCTGGGGCCAACGTCCTGACTTTC. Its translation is CASSPSGGQGAPFSGANVLTF.

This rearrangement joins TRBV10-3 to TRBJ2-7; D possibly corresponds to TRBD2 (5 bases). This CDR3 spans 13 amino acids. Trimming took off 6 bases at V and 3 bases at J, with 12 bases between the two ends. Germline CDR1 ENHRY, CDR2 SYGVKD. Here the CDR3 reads CAISEGAGYEQYV. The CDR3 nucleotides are TGTGCCATCAGCGAGGGAGCCGGCTACGAGCAGTACGTC.

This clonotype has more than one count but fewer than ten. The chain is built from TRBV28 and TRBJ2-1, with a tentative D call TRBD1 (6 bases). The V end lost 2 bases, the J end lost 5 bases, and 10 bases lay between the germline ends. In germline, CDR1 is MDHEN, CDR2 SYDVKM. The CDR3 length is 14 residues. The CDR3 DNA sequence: TGTGCCAGCAGTTTAGTGGGGGCCCACAATGAGCAGTTCTTC. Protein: CASSLVGAHNEQFF.

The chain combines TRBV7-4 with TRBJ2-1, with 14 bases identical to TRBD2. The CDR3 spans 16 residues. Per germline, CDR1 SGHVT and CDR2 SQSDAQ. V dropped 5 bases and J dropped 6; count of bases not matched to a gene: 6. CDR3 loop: CASSQGTSGRANEQFF. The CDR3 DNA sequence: TGTGCCAGCAGCCAGGGGACTAGCGGGAGAGCCAATGAGCAGTTCTTC.

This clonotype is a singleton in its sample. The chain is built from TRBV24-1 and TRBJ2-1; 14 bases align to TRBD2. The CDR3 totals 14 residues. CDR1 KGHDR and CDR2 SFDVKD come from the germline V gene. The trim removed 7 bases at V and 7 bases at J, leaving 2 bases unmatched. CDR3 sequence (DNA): TGTGCCACCAGAGGGACTAGCGGGAGTAATGAGCAGTTCTTC. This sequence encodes CATRGTSGSNEQFF.

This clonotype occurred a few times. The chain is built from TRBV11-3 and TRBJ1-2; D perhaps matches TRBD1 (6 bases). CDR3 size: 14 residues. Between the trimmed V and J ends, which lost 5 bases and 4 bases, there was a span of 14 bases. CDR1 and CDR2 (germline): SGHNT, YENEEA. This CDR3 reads CASSQGGPSYGYTF. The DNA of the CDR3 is TGTGCCAGCAGCCAAGGGGGACCTTCCTATGGCTACACCTTC.

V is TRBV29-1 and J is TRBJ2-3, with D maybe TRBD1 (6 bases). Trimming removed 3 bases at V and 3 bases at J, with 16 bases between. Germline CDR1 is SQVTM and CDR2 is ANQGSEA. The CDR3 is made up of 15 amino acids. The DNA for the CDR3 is TGCAGCGTTGAGGACAGTGACTTTTGGACAGATACGCAGTATTTT. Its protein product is CSVEDSDFWTDTQYF.

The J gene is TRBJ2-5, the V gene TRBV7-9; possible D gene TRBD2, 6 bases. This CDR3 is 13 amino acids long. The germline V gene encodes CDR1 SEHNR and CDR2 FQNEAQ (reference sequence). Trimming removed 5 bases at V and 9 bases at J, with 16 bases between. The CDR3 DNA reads TGTGCCAGCAGCCCCAGCTTTGGGGAGGCCCAGTACTTC. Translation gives CASSPSFGEAQYF.

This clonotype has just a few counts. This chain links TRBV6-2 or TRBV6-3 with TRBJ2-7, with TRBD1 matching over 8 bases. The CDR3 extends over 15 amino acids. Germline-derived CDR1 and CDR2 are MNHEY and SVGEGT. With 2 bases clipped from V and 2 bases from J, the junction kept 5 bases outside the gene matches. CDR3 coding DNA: TGTGCCAGCAGTTACAGGCCAGGGGGCACCTACGAGCAGTACGTC. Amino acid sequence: CASSYRPGGTYEQYV.

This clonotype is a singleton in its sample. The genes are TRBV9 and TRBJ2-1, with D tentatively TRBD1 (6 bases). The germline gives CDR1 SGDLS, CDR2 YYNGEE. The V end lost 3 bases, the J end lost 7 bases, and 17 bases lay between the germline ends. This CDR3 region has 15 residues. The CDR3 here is CASSGPGHAGNEQFF. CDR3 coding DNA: TGTGCCAGCAGCGGACCGGGACATGCAGGTAATGAGCAGTTCTTC.

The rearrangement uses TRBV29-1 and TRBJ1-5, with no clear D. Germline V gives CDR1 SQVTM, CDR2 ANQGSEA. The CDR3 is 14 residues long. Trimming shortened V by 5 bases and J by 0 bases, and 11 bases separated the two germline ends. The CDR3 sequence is CSVLGENSNQPQHF. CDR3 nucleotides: TGCAGCGTTCTTGGGGAGAATAGCAATCAGCCCCAGCATTTT.

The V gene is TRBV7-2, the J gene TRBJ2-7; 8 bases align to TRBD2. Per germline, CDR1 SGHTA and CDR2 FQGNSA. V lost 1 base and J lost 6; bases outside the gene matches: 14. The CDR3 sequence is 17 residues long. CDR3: CASSLGGTGLVLSEQYF. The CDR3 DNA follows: TGTGCCAGCAGCTTAGGGGGGACGGGACTAGTTCTTTCCGAGCAGTACTTC.

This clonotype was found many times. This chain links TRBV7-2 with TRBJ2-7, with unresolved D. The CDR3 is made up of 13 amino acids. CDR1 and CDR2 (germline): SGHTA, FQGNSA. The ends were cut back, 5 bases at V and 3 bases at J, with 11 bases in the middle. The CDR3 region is CASSRHGYYEQYV. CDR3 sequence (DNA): TGTGCCAGCAGCCGACATGGTTACTACGAGCAGTACGTC.

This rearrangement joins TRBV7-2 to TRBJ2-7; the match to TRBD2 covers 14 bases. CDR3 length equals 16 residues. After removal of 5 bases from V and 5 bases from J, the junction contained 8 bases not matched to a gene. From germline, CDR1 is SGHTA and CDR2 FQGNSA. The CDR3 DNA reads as TGTGCCAGCAGCACGGGACTAGCGGGAGTTGCCCACGAGCAGTACTTC. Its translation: CASSTGLAGVAHEQYF.

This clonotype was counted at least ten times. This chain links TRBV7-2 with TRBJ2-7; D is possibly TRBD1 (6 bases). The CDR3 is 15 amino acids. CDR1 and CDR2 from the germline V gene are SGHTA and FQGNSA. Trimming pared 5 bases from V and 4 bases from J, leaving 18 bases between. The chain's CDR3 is CASSVTPGTWYEQYF. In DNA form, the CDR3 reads TGTGCCAGCAGCGTTACCCCCGGGACATGGTACGAGCAGTACTTC.

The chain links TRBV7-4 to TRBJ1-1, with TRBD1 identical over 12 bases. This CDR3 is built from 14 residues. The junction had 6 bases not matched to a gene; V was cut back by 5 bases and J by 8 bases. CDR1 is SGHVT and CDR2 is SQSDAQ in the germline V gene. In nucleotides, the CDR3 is TGTGCCAGCAGCCTCCGGGACAGGGGGCAGGAAGCTTTCTTT. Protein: CASSLRDRGQEAFF.